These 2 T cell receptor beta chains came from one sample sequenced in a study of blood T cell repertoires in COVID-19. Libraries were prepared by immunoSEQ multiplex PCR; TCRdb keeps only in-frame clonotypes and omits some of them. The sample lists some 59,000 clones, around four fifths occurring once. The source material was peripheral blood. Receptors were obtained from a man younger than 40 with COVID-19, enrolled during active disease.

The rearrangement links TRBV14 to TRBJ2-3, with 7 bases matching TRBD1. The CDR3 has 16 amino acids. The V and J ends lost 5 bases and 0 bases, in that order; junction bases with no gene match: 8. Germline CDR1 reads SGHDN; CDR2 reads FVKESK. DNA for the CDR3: TGTGCCAGCAGCTTACCCGGGACAGTCAGCACAGATACGCAGTATTTT. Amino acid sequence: CASSLPGTVSTDTQYF.

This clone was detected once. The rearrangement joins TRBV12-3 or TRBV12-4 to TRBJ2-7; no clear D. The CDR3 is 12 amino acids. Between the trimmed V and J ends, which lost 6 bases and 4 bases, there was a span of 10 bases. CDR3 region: CASSPGVYEQYF. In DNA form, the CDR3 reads TGTGCCAGCAGCCCGGGTGTATACGAGCAGTACTTC.